Detailed here is one T cell receptor (beta chain). The antigen is undetermined. The data derive from a study of T cells in Graves' hyperthyroidism and ophthalmopathy. Study overall: The authors collected peripheral blood at initial diagnosis, before any treatment. Study results and caveats: The majority of expanded thyroid clonotypes above 0.001 also appeared in blood. Ophthalmopathy got predicted by the model a median around 6.6 months before its onset.

RNA transcripts provided the source from which TCR beta CDR3 regions were amplified. HTBI primers were the set used in a first-round RT-PCR of the TCR CDR3. TCRdb fed the multiplex PCR reads into MiXCR, producing one record per CDR3 protein. Of more than 450,000 distinct CDR3 sequences in the sample, just under 20% are singletons; the top ten hold about 45%. Fresh peripheral blood, roughly 9.8 ml of it, supplied the PBMCs. The TCR sequence derives from a man aged 40-50 years with Graves' ophthalmopathy. Sequenced material: blood.

In DNA form, the CDR3 reads TGTGCCAGCAGTTACGGGCGACGGAATGAAAAACTGTTTTTT. It codes for CASSYGRRNEKLFF. The rearrangement uses TRBV6-2 or TRBV6-3 and TRBJ1-4, with D unclear. Germline-derived CDR1 and CDR2 are MNHEY and SVGEGT. This CDR3 is 14 amino acids long. The V end lost 2 bases, the J end lost 5 bases, and 9 bases lay between the germline ends.